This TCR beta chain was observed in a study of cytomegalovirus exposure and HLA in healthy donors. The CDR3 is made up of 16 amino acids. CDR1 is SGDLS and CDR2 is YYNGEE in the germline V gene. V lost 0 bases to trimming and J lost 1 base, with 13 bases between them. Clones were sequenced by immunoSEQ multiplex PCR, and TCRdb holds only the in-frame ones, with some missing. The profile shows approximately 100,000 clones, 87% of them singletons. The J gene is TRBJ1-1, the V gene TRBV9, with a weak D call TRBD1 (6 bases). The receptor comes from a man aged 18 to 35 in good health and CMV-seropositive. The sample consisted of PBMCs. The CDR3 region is CASSVGTALRNTEAFF. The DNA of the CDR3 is TGTGCCAGCAGCGTAGGGACAGCCTTAAGGAACACTGAAGCTTTCTTT.